The subject of this entry is one T cell receptor (beta chain). Sequenced by immunoSEQ multiplex PCR; TCRdb stores in-frame clones only, minus some. The top ten hold 4% to 6% of the sample, which has around 64,000 clones, more than 75% seen once. The trim removed 5 bases at V and 2 bases at J, leaving 6 bases unmatched. Germline V lookup: CDR1 SGHTA, CDR2 FQGTGA. The CDR3 totals 16 residues. These data come from a study of blood T cell repertoires in COVID-19. Sample: peripheral blood. This TCR came from a man at least 80 years old in a cohort sampled during active COVID-19. The chain carries TRBV7-3 and TRBJ2-1; 10 nucleotides match TRBD1. CDR3 nucleotides: TGTGCCAGCAGCCCTTCCGGACAGGGGGCCTACAATGAGCAGTTCTTC. Its translation is CASSPSGQGAYNEQFF. The full variable domain, in which reference TRBV7-3 and TRBJ2-1 provide the parts outside the CDR3, is GAGVSQTPSNKVTEKGKYVELRCDPISGHTALYWYRQSLGQGPEFLIYFQGTGAADDSGLPNDRFFAVRPEGSVSTLKIQRTERGDSAVYLCASSPSGQGAYNEQFFGPGTRLTVL.